This paragraph covers one TCR beta chain sequence. V was cut by 4 bases and J by 7 bases, with 12 bases left in between. The germline gives CDR1 SGHTS, CDR2 YDEGEE. This CDR3 region has 14 residues. These data come from a study of cytomegalovirus exposure and HLA in healthy donors. PCR involved 60 Vbeta and 13 Jbeta primers. The protocol was immunoSEQ multiplex PCR, while the TCRdb copy is restricted to in-frame clones and leaves out a portion. The table for this sample gives around 50,000 clones. The receptor was derived from a male donor in good health and CMV-seronegative. Input material: PBMCs. The chain combines TRBV5-8 with TRBJ1-6, with D tentatively TRBD1 (6 bases). CDR3 coding DNA: TGTGCCAGCAGCAAGCGGACAGAAAATTCACCCCTCCACTTT. Translating gives CASSKRTENSPLHF.